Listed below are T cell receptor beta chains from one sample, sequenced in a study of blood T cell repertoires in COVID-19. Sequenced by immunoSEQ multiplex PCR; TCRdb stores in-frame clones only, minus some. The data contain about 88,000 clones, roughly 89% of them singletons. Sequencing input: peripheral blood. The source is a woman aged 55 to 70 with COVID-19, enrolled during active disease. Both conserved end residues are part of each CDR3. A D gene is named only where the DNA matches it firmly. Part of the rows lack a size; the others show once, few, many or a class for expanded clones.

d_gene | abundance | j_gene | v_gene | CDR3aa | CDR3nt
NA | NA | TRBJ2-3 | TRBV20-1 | CSASTGTSTDTQYF | TGCAGTGCCAGTACCGGGACTAGCACAGATACGCAGTATTTT
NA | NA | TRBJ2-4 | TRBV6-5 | CASSYLGSKNIQYF | TGTGCCAGCAGTTACCTCGGGTCCAAAAACATTCAGTACTTC
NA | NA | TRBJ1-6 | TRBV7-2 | CASSTQGSNSPLHF | TGTGCCAGCAGCACTCAGGGTAGTAATTCACCCCTCCACTTT
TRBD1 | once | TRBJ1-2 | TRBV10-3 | CAISESTGGDGYTF | TGTGCCATCAGTGAGTCGACAGGGGGCGATGGCTACACCTTC
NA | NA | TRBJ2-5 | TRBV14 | CASSLDRETQYF | TGTGCCAGCAGCCTAGATAGAGAGACCCAGTACTTC
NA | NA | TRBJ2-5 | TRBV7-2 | CASSPRRAQETQYF | TGTGCCAGCAGCCCTCGCAGGGCGCAAGAGACCCAGTACTTC
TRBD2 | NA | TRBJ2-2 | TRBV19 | CASRSGTRDTGELFF | TGTGCCAGTAGATCCGGGACTAGGGACACCGGGGAGCTGTTTTTT
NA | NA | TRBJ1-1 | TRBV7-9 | CASSPYEGRRTEAFF | TGTGCCAGCAGTCCGTATGAAGGGAGGAGAACTGAAGCTTTCTTT
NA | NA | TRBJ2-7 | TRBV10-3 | CAISLVGRYEQYF | TGTGCCATCAGCCTCGTGGGGCGCTACGAGCAGTACTTC
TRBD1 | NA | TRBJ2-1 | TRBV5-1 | CASSLGQGWDEQFF | TGCGCCAGCAGCCTCGGACAGGGGTGGGATGAGCAGTTCTTC
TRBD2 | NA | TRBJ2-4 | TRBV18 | CASSPTSGENIQYF | TGTGCCAGCTCACCGACTAGCGGGGAAAACATTCAGTACTTC
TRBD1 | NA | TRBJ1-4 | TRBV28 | CASSFSVTGGNEKLFF | TGTGCCAGCAGTTTTTCAGTGACAGGGGGTAATGAAAAACTGTTTTTT
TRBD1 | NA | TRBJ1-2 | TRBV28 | CASSPADRVSGYTF | TGTGCCAGCAGCCCCGCCGACAGGGTATCTGGCTACACCTTC
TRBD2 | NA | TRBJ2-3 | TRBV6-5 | CASSYSRTSGTQYF | TGTGCCAGCAGTTACTCCCGGACTAGCGGGACGCAGTATTTT
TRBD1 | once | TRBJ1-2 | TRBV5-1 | CASSSTGVGYTF | TGCGCCAGCAGCTCCACAGGGGTTGGCTACACCTTC
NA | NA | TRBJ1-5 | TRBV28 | CASSSTGNGNQPQHF | TGTGCCAGCAGTTCAACAGGGAATGGCAATCAGCCCCAGCATTTT
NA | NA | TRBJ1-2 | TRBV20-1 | CSARVGDGYTF | TGCAGTGCTAGAGTCGGAGATGGCTACACCTTC
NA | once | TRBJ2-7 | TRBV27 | CASRTGLREQYF | TGTGCCAGCAGGACAGGCCTCCGCGAGCAGTACTTC
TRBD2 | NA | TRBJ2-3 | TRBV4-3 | CASSQGTSGSTDTQYF | TGCGCCAGCAGCCAGGGGACTAGCGGGAGCACAGATACGCAGTATTTT
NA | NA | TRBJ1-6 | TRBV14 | CASSQFGANSPLHF | TGTGCCAGCAGCCAATTTGGAGCCAATTCACCCCTCCACTTT
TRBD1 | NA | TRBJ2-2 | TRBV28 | CASGQGARGGELFF | TGTGCCAGCGGACAGGGGGCGCGAGGCGGGGAGCTGTTTTTT
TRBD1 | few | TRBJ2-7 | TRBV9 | CASSPGQGFYEQYF | TGTGCCAGCAGTCCGGGACAGGGGTTTTACGAGCAGTACTTC
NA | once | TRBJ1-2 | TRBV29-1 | CSVGTADEYGYTF | TGCAGCGTTGGAACAGCCGACGAATATGGCTACACCTTC
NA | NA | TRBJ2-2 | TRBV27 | CASRILRDTGELFF | TGTGCCAGCAGGATACTCAGGGACACCGGGGAGCTGTTTTTT
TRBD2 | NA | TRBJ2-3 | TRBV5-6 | CASSLALAGTDTQYF | TGTGCCAGCAGCTTGGCACTAGCGGGAACAGATACGCAGTATTTT
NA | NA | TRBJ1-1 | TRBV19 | CASSPGHSAYTEAFF | TGTGCCAGTAGCCCGGGACACTCGGCGTATACTGAAGCTTTCTTT
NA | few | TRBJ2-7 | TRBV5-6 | CASSLWGEPYEQYF | TGTGCCAGCAGCTTGTGGGGGGAACCCTACGAGCAGTACTTC
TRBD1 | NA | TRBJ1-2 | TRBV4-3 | CASSQARTGVGYTF | TGCGCCAGCAGCCAAGCCCGGACAGGGGTGGGCTACACCTTC
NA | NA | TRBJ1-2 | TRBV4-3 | CASSQDTEGYYGYTF | TGCGCCAGCAGCCAAGATACGGAGGGGTACTATGGCTACACCTTC
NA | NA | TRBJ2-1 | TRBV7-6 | CASSLAGQSSYNEQFF | TGTGCCAGCAGCTTGGCGGGACAGAGTTCCTACAATGAGCAGTTCTTC
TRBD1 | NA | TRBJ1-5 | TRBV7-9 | CASSRGQGVQPQHF | TGTGCCAGCAGCCGGGGACAGGGTGTTCAGCCCCAGCATTTT